A selection of T cell receptor beta chains follows, all from one sample in a study of CD8 T cells in Susac syndrome. TCRdb reprocessed the immunoSEQ multiplex PCR reads via MiXCR and lists one record per CDR3 protein. The sample includes 100,000 to 150,000 distinct CDR3 sequences, approximately 79% of them seen just once. The material sequenced was CD8+ T cells from PBMCs. The receptor set was obtained from a human donor with multiple sclerosis. Both conserved end residues are part of each CDR3.

v_call cdr3_aa
TRBV4-3 CATKWAAGGRDNEQFF
TRBV7-9 CASSSPGTAGKLFF
TRBV6-1 CASSLAPSGGANTGELFF
TRBV7-2 CASSSPISGGSYNEQFF
TRBV10-2 CASSDRVAGNNEQFF
TRBV4-1 CASSQEAGGAYEQFF
TRBV3-1 CASSQGPFFIRGEAFF
TRBV9 CASSLMEGLAGLETQYF
TRBV4-1 CASSRITGDNYGYTF
TRBV20-1 CSARVPGQALYGYTF
TRBV20-1 CSVPGPYNEQFF
TRBV5-1 CASSLVGDSNNEQFF
TRBV9 CASSARAGLNYEQYF
TRBV10-3 CATSGTENIQYF
TRBV19 CASSPEGQAGYTF
TRBV7-8 CASSPSGGWVEKLFF
TRBV12-3/TRBV12-4 CASSLEFGYSPLHF
TRBV3-1 CASSQGGQGGSQPQHF
TRBV10-3 CAIRGQRGVDNEQFF
TRBV12-3/TRBV12-4 CASSSPGQGLDYGYTF
TRBV12-3/TRBV12-4 CASSSRLPTGGFYEQYF
TRBV20-1 CSARSRVGALTTDTQYF
TRBV27 CASFGSGNTIYF
TRBV15 CATSPEGVAGGAGDGYTF
TRBV7-7 CASSTGTGVQETQYF
TRBV29-1 CSVVGLAPSYEQYF
TRBV24-1 CATSDAGQGVTEAFF
TRBV4-1 CASSRINHLFNYGYTF
TRBV27 CASSFRSSGNTIYF
TRBV27 CASSPRDNIDEQYF
TRBV4-3 CASSLQGAGSSYNEQFF
TRBV10-3 CAISEFGTGEDYNTEAFF
TRBV2 CASSEFTGGDQPQHF
TRBV4-3 CASSQFHLGTSLRVQAFF
TRBV27 CASSLWGDPYEQYF
TRBV6-5 CASSKISNQPQHF
TRBV29-1 CSVAGQISGNTIYF
TRBV7-2 CASSLEPQGPAPSNTEAFF
TRBV27 CASGLRVLSYNEQFF
TRBV19 CASSTGTGVPSTDTQYF
TRBV6-1 CASSPRVSGSVQYF
TRBV7-3 CASSFSAGGGDEQFF
TRBV30 CAWSGASYGYTF
TRBV24-1 CATSEATEGEAFF
TRBV7-9 CASSFTPGTGDTEAFF